This TCR beta chain was retrieved from a study of spatial heterogeneity in lung cancer. CDR3 length: 14 amino acids. In germline, CDR1 is DFQATT, CDR2 SNEGSKA (reference sequence). The J segment lost 2 bases and the V segment lost 5 bases, leaving 7 bases of the junction unmatched. Time point: sample taken at primary tumor resection. Frozen PBMC, nontumor lung or tumor provided whole RNA, which was sequenced unsorted. All TCR cDNA molecules were individually tagged with a unique molecular identifier. MiXCR was run by TCRdb on the 5' RACE reads, yielding one entry per CDR3 protein. The sample includes tens of thousands of distinct CDR3 sequences, approximately 12% seen only once; the top ten take roughly 7%.

The source was PBMCs, collected at surgery. The TCR originated in a male donor with early-stage non-small cell lung cancer. The V gene is TRBV20-1, the J gene TRBJ2-7; the match to TRBD1 covers 9 bases. This CDR3 is CSAQRDRVTYEQYF. The CDR3 DNA follows: TGCAGTGCTCAGAGGGACAGGGTGACCTACGAGCAGTACTTC.